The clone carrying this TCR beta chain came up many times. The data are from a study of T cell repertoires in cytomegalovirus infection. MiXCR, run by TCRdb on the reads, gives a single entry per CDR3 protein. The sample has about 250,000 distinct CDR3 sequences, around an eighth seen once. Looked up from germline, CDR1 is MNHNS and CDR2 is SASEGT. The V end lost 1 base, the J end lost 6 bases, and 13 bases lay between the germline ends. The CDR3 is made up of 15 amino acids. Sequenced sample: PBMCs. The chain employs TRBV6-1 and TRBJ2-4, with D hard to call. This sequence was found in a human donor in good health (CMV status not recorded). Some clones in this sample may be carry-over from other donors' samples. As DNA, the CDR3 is TGTGCCAGCAGTGAAGATCAGGACGCGACAAACATTCAGTACTTC. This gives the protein CASSEDQDATNIQYF.